In its sample, the clone carrying this T cell receptor (beta chain) was seen a few times. The identical CDR3 is also encoded by other nucleotide sequences in the sample. The study drew participants aged about 18 to 89 years from fewer than 30 US areas. Participant-given clinical history determined each cohort assignment. Cohort 3 donors counted as recovered after two negative PCRs, clearance, or resolved symptoms. The data were taken from a study of blood T cell repertoires in COVID-19. The V gene lost 1 base and the J gene lost 2 bases, with 8 bases spanning the gap. Germline CDR1 LNHDA, CDR2 SQIVND (reference sequence). The CDR3 loop spans 14 amino acids. Produced via immunoSEQ multiplex PCR; TCRdb's table is partial and in-frame only. The sample consists of hundreds of thousands of clones, roughly nine tenths of them appearing once.

The sequencing input was PBMCs or T cells enriched from blood (not recorded which). This receptor was obtained from a man aged 25-45 years who had recovered from COVID-19. This chain links TRBV19 with TRBJ1-1; unclear D gene. The CDR3 is CASSIGRGNTEAFF. CDR3 sequence (DNA): TGTGCCAGTAGTATAGGTCGGGGAAACACTGAAGCTTTCTTT. The full variable domain, with the rest looked up from reference TRBV19 and TRBJ1-1, is DGGITQSPKYLFRKEGQNVTLSCEQNLNHDAMYWYRQDPGQGLRLIYYSQIVNDFQKGDIAEGYSVSREKKESFPLTVTSAQKNPTAFYLCASSIGRGNTEAFFGQGTRLTVV.